The TCR beta chain described here comes from a study of blood T cell repertoires in COVID-19. Study background: There were acute and convalescent COVID-19 samples, and they came from the United States, Italy and Spain. PBMCs, B-cell-depleted T cells, or T cells were the source of the cDNA or gDNA that made up the material.

The ends lost 6 bases at V and 1 base at J; junction bases unmatched: 8. The germline gives CDR1 MDHEN, CDR2 SYDVKM. The CDR3 contains 16 residues. Authors' processing steps: Reference gene primer amplification gave estimated nucleated cell counts. Assay: immunoSEQ multiplex PCR; the TCRdb copy retains only in-frame clones and omits some. V and J calls and clone size are copied from that table; D and trimming were computed from the DNA. The sample contains about 53,000 clones, almost 85% of which appear only once. This chain joins TRBV28 and TRBJ2-2; 7 bases are shared with TRBD1. The specimen sequenced was peripheral blood. The clonotype comes from a human donor in a cohort sampled during active COVID-19. CDR3 bases: TGTGCCAGCAGACTCCGGGACAGAATGAACACCGGGGAGCTGTTTTTT. This encodes CASRLRDRMNTGELFF.